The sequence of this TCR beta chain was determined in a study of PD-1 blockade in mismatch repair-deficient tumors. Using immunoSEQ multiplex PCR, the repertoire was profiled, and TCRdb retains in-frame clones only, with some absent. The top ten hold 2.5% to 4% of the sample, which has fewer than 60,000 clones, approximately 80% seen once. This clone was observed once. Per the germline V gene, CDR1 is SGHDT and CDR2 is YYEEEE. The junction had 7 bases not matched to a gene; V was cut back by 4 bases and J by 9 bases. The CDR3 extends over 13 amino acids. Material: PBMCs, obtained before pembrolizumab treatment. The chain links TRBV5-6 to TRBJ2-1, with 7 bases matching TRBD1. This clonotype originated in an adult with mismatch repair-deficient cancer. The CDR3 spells CASSPTGFGEQFF. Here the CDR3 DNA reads TGTGCCAGCAGCCCGACAGGGTTCGGTGAGCAGTTCTTC.